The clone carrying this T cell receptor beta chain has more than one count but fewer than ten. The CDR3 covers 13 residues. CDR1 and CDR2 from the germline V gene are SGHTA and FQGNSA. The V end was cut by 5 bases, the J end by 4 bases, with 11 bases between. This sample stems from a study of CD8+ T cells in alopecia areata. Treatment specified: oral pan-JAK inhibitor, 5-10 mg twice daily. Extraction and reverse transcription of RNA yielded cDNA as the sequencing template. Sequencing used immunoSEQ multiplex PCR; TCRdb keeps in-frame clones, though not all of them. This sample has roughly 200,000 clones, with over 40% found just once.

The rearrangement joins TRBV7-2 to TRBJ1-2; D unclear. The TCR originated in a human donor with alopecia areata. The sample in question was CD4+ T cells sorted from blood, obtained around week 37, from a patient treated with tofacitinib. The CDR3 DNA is TGTGCCAGCAGCCCAAATAGGATCTATGGCTACACCTTC. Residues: CASSPNRIYGYTF.